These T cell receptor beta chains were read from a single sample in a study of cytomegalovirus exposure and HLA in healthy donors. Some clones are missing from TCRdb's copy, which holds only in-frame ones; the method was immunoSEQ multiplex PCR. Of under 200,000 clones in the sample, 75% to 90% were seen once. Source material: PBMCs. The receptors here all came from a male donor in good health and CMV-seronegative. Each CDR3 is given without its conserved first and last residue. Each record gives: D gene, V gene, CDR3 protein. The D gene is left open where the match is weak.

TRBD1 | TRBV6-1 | ASSEWMGQGAKPLH
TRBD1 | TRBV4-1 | ASSRQTGDATEAF
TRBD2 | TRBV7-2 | ASSHGEGNEQF
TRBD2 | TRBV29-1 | SVFASGVVFFEQF
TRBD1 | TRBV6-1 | ASSAGTDVGQPQH
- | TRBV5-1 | ASSFEVDTEAF
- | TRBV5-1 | ASSLSRAGGADTGELF
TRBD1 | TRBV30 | AWSWIQGDSPLH
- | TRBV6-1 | ASRQHLNTEAF
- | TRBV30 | AWTSDPQGKLF
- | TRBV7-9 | ASSLEYRSYEQY
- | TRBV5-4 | ASSPGGADGSPLH
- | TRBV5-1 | ASYLTVNTEAF
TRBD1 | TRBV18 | ASSLGQLSYEQY
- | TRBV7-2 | ASSLVSTDNYGYT
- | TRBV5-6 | ASSPPGRYTDTQY
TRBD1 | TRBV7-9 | ASSLDRGRNEKLF
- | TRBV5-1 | ASSWAGTTNEKLF
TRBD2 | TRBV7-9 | ASSWEGLPTGELF
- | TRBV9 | ASSVGGGLYEQY
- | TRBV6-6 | ASSYKTGRTDTQY
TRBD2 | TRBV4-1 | ASSLRTSGGSSYEQY
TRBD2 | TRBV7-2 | ASSLAGTSGGAEWQY
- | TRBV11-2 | ASSLGGRIFGYT
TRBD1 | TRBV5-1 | ASHNGTVYGYT
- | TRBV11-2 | ASSLGRSGVYEQY
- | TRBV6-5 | ASSSSAGRTEAF
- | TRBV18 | ASSPARNNEKLF
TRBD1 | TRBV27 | ASSSQGGLNQPQH
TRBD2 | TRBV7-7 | ASSQTSGQETQY
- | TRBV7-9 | ASSLEAAAEAF
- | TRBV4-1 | ASSRYGGRSNQPQH
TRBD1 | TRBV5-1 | ASSFQGATEAF
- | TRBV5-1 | ASSLGGGVVSPLH
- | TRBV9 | ASSQGPPVTEAF
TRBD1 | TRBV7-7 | ASSLQQGAYEQY
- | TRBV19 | ASSRPGGQNTEAF
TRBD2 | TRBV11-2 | ASSLRGVLGEQF
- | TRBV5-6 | ASSFYSLRFHEQY
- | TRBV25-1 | ASSLDSTPGYEQY
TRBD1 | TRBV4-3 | ASSQPLTGLNEKLF
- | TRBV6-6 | ASSYGGLYNEQF
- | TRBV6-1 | ASSESVSYSYEQY
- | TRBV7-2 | ASRSRGRGIETQY
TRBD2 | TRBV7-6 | ASSPPPSGAGLRTDTQY
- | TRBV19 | ASSPRRGKEYEQY